This TCR beta chain was documented in a study of ipilimumab plus nivolumab after autologous stem cell transplantation. Study-level information: A median of roughly eight nivolumab and 5 ipilimumab doses were given. DLBCL patients had primary refractory or relapsed disease.

Germline V CDR1 and CDR2: SGHRS, YFSETQ. CDR3 length equals 15 residues. V trimming: 4 bases; J trimming: 1 base; junction bases outside the gene matches: 3. Generated by immunoSEQ multiplex PCR, the TCRdb table keeps only in-frame clones and is missing some. The table lists over 80,000 clones, about 83% of them singletons. Ipilimumab, 1 mg/kg, started 14 to 28 days after autologous transplant. This sequence was found in a male donor with diffuse large B-cell lymphoma. The sample in question was PBMCs, obtained in a trial of ipilimumab plus nivolumab as post-transplant consolidation. The chain carries TRBV5-1 and TRBJ1-5, with 9 bases identical to TRBD1. CDR3 residues: CASSPGQGSNQPQHF. CDR3 DNA sequence: TGCGCCAGCAGCCCGGGACAGGGCAGCAATCAGCCCCAGCATTTT.